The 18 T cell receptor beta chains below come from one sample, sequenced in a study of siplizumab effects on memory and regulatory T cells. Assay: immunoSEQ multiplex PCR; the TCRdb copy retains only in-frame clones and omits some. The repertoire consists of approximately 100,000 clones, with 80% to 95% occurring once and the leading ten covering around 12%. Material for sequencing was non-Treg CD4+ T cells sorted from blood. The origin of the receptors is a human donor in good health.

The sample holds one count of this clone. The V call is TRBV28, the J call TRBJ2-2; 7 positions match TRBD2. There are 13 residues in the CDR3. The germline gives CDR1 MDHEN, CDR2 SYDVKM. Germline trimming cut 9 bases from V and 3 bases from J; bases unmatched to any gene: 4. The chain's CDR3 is CASLREYTGELFF. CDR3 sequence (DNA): TGTGCCAGTCTGCGGGAGTACACCGGGGAGCTGTTTTTT.

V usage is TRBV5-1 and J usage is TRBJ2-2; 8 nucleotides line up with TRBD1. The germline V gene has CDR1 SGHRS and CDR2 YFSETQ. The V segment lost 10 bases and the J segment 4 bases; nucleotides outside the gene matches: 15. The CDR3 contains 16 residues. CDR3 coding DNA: TGCGCCTCGGGTGCTTTCAGGGGGCATAGCACCGGGGAGCTGTTTTTT. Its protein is CASGAFRGHSTGELFF.

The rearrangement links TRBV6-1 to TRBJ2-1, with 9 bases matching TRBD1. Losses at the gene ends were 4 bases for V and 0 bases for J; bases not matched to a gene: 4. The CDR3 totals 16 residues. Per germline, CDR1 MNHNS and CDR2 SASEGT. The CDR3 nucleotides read TGTGCCAGCAGTGCCAAGACAGGGGGCTCCTACAATGAGCAGTTCTTC. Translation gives CASSAKTGGSYNEQFF.

This CDR3 reads CASSQVRDGPQHF. The CDR3 DNA is TGTGCCAGCAGCCAAGTTAGGGATGGGCCCCAGCATTTT. The chain carries TRBV14 and TRBJ1-5; no reliable D call. Looked up from germline, CDR1 is SGHDN and CDR2 is FVKESK. The CDR3 contains 13 residues. The germline V and J ends were trimmed by 1 base and 9 bases, with 10 bases remaining between them.

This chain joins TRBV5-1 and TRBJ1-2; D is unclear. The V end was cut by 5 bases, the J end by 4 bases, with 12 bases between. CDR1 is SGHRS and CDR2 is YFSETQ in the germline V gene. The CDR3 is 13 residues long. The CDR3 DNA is TGCGCCAGCAGAGACACCTCGGGCTATGGCTACACCTTC. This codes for CASRDTSGYGYTF. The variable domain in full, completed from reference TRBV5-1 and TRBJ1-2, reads KAGVTQTPRYLIKTRGQQVTLSCSPISGHRSVSWYQQTPGQGLQFLFEYFSETQRNKGNFPGRFSGRQFSNSRSEMNVSTLELGDSALYLCASRDTSGYGYTFGSGTRLTVV.

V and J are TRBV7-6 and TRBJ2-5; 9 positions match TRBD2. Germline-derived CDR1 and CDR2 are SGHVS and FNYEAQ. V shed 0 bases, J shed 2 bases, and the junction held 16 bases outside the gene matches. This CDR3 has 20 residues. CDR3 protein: CASSLARSLGGSGSQETQYF. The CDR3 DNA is TGTGCCAGCAGCTTAGCGAGGAGCTTGGGGGGTAGCGGGAGTCAAGAGACCCAGTACTTC.

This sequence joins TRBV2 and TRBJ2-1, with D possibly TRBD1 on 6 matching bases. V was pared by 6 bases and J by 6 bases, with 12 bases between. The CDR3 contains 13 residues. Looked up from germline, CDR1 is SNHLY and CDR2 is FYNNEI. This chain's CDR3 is CASRDDRSNEQFF. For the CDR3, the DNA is TGTGCCAGCAGGGATGACAGGTCCAATGAGCAGTTCTTC.

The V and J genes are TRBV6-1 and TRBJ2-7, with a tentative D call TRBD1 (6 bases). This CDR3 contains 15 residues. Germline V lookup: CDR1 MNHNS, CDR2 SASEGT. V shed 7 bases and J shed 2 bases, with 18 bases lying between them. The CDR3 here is CASTPQDRSTYEQYF. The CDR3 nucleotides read TGTGCCAGCACCCCGCAGGACAGAAGCACCTACGAGCAGTACTTC.

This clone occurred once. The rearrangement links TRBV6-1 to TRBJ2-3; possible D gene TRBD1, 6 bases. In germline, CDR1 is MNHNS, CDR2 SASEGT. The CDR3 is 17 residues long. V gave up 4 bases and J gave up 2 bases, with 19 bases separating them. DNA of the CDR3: TGTGCCAGCAGTGCCCTCTCGGACAGTTATCCCACAGATACGCAGTATTTT. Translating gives CASSALSDSYPTDTQYF.

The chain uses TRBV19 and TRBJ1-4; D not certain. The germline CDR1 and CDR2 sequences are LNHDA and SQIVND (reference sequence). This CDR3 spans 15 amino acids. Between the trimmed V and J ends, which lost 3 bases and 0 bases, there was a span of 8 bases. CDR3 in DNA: TGTGCCAGTAGTATCCCCATTGCAACTAATGAAAAACTGTTTTTT. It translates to CASSIPIATNEKLFF. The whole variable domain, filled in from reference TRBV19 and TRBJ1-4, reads DGGITQSPKYLFRKEGQNVTLSCEQNLNHDAMYWYRQDPGQGLRLIYYSQIVNDFQKGDIAEGYSVSREKKESFPLTVTSAQKNPTAFYLCASSIPIATNEKLFFGSGTQLSVL.

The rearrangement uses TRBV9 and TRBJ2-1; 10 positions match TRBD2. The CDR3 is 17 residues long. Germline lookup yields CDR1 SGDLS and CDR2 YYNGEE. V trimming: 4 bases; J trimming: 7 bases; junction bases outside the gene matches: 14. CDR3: CASSTLAGVAGGNEQFF. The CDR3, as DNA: TGTGCCAGCAGCACCCTAGCGGGAGTGGCGGGCGGGAATGAGCAGTTCTTC.

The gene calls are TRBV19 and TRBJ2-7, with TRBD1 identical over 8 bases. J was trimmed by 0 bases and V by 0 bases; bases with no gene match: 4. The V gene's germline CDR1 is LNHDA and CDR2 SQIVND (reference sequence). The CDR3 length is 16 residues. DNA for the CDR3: TGTGCCAGTAGTATAGAAGGGGGGACAGGCTCCTACGAGCAGTACTTC. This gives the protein CASSIEGGTGSYEQYF. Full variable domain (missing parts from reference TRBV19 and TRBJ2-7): DGGITQSPKYLFRKEGQNVTLSCEQNLNHDAMYWYRQDPGQGLRLIYYSQIVNDFQKGDIAEGYSVSREKKESFPLTVTSAQKNPTAFYLCASSIEGGTGSYEQYFGPGTRLTVT.

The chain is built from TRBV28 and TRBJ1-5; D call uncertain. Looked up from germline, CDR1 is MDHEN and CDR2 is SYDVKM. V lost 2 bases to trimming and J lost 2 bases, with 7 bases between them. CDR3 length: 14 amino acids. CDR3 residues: CASSLRLGNQPQHF. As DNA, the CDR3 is TGTGCCAGCAGTTTAAGGTTGGGCAATCAGCCCCAGCATTTT.

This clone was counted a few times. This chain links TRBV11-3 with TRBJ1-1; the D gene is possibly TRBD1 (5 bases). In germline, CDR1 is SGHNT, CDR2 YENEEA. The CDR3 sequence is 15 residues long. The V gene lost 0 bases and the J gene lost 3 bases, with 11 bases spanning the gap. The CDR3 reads CASSLEGPTYTEAFF. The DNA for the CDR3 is TGTGCCAGCAGCTTAGAGGGACCTACCTACACTGAAGCTTTCTTT.

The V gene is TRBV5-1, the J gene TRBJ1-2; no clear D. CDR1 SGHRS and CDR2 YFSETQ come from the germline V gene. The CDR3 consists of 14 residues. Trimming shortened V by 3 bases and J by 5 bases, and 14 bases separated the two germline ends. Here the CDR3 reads CASSWEVLGYGYTF. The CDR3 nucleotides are TGCGCCAGCAGCTGGGAGGTTCTGGGGTATGGCTACACCTTC.

The CDR3 region has the DNA TGTGCCAGCAGGGGGACTAGCGGACACAATGAGCAGTTCTTC. Translated, it gives CASRGTSGHNEQFF. V and J are TRBV11-3 and TRBJ2-1; the match to TRBD2 covers 11 bases. The germline gives CDR1 SGHNT, CDR2 YENEEA. V lost 6 bases and J lost 5; bases outside the gene matches: 3. The CDR3 totals 14 residues.

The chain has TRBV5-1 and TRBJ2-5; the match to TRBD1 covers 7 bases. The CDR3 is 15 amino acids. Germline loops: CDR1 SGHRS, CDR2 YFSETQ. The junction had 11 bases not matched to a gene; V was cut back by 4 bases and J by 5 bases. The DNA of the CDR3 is TGCGCCAGCAGCCGGGCTACAGGGGTTTTTGAGACCCAGTACTTC. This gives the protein CASSRATGVFETQYF.

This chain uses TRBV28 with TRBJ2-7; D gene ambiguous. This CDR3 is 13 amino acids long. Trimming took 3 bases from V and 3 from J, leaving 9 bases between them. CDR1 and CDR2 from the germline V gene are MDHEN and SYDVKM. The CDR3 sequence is CASSFPGRYEQYF. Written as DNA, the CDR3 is TGTGCCAGCAGTTTTCCCGGCCGCTACGAGCAGTACTTC.